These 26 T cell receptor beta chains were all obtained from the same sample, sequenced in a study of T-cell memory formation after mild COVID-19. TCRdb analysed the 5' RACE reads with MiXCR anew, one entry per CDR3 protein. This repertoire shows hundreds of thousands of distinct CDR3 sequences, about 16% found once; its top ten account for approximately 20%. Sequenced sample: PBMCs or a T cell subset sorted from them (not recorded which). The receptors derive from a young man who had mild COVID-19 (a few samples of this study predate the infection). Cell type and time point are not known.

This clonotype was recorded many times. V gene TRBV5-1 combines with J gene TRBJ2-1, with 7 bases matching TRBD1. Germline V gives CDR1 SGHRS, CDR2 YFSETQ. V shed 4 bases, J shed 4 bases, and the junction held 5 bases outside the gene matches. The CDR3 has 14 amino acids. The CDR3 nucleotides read TGCGCCAGCAGCATAACGACAGGGTACAATGAGCAGTTCTTC. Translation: CASSITTGYNEQFF.

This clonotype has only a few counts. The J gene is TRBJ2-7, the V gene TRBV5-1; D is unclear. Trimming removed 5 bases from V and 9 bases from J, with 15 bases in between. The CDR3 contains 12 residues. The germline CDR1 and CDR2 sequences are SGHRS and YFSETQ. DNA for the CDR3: TGCGCCAGCAGACCAGCCGCCCTAGGGCAGTACGTC. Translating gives CASRPAALGQYV.

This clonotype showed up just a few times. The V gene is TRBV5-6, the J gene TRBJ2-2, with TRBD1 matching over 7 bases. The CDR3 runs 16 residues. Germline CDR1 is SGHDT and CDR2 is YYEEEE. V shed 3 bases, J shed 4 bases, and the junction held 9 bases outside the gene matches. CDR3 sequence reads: CASSSRDRAGTGELFF. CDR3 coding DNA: TGTGCCAGCAGCTCCCGAGACAGGGCGGGCACCGGGGAGCTGTTTTTT.

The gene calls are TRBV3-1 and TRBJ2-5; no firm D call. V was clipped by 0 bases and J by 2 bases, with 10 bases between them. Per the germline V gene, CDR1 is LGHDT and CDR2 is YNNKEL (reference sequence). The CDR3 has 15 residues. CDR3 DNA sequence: TGTGCCAGCAGCCAAGACCCTTCGCGTCAAGAGACCCAGTACTTC. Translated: CASSQDPSRQETQYF.

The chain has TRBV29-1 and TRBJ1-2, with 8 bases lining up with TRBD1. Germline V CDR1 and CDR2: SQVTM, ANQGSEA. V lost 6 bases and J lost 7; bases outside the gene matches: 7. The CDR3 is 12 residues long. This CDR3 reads CSVVQGDPGYTF. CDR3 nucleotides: TGCAGCGTCGTACAGGGGGACCCTGGCTACACCTTC.

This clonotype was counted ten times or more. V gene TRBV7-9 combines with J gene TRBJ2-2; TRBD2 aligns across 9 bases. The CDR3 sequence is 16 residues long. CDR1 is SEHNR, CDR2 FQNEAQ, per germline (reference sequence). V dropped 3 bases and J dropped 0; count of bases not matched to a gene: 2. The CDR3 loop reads CASSFLAGANTGELFF. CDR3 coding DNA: TGTGCCAGCAGCTTCTTAGCGGGGGCGAACACCGGGGAGCTGTTTTTT.

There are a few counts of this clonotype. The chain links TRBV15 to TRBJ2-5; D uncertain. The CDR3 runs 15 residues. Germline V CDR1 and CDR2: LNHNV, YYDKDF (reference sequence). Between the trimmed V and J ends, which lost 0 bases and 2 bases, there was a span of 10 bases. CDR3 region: CATSREGRLQETQYF. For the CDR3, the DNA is TGTGCCACCAGCAGAGAAGGACGGCTGCAAGAGACCCAGTACTTC. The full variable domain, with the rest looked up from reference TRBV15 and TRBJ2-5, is DAMVIQNPRYQVTQFGKPVTLSCSQTLNHNVMYWYQQKSSQAPKLLFHYYDKDFNNEADTPDNFQSRRPNTSFCFLDIRSPGLGDTAMYLCATSREGRLQETQYFGPGTRLLVL.

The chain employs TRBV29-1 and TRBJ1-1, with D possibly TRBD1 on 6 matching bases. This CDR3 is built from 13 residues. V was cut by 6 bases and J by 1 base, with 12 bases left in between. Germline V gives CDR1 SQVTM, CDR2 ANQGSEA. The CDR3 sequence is CSVSGTPNTEAFF. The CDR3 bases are TGCAGCGTCTCCGGGACACCGAACACTGAAGCTTTCTTT.

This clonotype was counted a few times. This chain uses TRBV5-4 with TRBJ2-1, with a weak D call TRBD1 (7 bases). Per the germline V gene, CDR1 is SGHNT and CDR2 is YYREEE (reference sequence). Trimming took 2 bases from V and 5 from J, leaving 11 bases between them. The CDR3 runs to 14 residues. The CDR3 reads CASSFQGGNNEQFF. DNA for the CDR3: TGTGCCAGCAGCTTCCAGGGGGGCAACAATGAGCAGTTCTTC. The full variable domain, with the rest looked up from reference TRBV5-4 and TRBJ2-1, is ETGVTQSPTHLIKTRGQQVTLRCSSQSGHNTVSWYQQALGQGPQFIFQYYREEENGRGNFPPRFSGLQFPNYSSELNVNALELDDSALYLCASSFQGGNNEQFFGPGTRLTVL.

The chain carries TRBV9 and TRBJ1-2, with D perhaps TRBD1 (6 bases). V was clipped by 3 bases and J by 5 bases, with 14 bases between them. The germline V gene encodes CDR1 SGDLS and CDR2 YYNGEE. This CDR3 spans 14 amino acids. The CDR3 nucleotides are TGTGCCAGCAGCGCGCGACAGGAGACGTATGGCTACACCTTC. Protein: CASSARQETYGYTF.

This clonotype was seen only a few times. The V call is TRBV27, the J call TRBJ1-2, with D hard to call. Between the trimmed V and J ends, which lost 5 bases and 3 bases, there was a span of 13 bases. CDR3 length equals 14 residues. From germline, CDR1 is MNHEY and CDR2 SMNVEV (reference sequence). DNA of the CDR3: TGTGCCAGCAGTCCGTCACCGGATTACTATGGCTACACCTTC. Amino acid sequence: CASSPSPDYYGYTF.

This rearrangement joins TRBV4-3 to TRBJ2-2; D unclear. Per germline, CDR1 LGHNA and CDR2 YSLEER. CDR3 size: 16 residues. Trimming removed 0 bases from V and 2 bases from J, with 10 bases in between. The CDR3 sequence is CASSQDFAANTGELFF. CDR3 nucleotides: TGCGCCAGCAGCCAAGATTTCGCAGCTAACACCGGGGAGCTGTTTTTT.

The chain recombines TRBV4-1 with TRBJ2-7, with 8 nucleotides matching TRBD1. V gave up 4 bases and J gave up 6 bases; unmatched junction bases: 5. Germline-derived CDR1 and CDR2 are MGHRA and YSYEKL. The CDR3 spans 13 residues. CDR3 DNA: TGCGCCAGCAGCCGACTCGACAGGGGCGAGCAGTACTTC. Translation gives CASSRLDRGEQYF.

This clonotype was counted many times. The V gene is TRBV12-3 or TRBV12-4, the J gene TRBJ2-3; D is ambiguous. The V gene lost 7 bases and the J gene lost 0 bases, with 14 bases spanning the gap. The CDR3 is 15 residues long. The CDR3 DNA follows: TGTGCCAGCAAACCCATGCTGACAAGCACAGATACGCAGTATTTT. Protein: CASKPMLTSTDTQYF.

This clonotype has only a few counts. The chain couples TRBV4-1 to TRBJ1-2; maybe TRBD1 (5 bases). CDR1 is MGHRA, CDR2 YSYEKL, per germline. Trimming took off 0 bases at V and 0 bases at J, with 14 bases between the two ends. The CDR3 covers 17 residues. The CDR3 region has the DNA TGCGCCAGCAGCCAAGATCAGGGACGATCACCTAACTATGGCTACACCTTC. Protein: CASSQDQGRSPNYGYTF.

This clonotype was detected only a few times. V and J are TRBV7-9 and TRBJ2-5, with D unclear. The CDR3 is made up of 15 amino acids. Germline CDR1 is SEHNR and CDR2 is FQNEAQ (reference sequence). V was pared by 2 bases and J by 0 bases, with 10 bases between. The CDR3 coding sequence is TGTGCCAGCAGCTTATTCGGAAGGTACCAAGAGACCCAGTACTTC. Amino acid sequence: CASSLFGRYQETQYF. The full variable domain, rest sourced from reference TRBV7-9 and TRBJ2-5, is DTGVSQNPRHKITKRGQNVTFRCDPISEHNRLYWYRQTLGQGPEFLTYFQNEAQLEKSRLLSDRFSAERPKGSFSTLEIQRTEQGDSAMYLCASSLFGRYQETQYFGPGTRLLVL.

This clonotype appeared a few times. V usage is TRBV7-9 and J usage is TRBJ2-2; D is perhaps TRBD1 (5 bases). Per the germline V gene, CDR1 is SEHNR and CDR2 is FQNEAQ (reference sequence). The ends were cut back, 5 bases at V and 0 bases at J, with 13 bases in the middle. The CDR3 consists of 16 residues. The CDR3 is CASSKPGLPNTGELFF. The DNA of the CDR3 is TGTGCCAGCAGCAAACCAGGGCTGCCGAACACCGGGGAGCTGTTTTTT.

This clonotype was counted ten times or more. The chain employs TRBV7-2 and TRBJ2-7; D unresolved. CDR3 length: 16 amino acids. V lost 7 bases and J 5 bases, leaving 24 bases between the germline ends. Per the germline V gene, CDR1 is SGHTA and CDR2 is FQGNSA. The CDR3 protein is CASIPLGVVGFDEQYV. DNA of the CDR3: TGTGCCAGCATCCCCTTAGGCGTTGTAGGGTTCGACGAGCAGTACGTC.

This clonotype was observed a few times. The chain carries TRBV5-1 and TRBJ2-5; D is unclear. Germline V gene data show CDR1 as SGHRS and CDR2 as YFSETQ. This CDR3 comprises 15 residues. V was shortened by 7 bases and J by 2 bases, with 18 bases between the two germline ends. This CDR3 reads CASARWWRSQETQYF. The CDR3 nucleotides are TGCGCCAGCGCCCGGTGGTGGCGGTCACAAGAGACCCAGTACTTC.

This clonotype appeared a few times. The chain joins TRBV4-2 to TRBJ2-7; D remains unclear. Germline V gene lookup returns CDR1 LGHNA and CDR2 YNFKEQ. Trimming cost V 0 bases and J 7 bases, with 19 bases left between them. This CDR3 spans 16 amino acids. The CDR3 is CASSQDFNYYQGEQYF. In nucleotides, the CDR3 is TGTGCCAGCAGCCAAGACTTCAATTACTATCAAGGAGAGCAGTACTTC.

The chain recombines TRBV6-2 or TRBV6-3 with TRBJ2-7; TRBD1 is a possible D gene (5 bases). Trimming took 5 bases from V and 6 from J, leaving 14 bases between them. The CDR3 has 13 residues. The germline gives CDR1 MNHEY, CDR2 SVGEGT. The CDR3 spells CASSARQFVEQYV. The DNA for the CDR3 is TGTGCCAGCAGTGCCCGACAGTTCGTCGAGCAGTACGTC.

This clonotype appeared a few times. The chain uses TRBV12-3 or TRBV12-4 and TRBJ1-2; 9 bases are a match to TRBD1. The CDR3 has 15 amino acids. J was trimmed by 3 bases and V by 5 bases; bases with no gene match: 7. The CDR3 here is CASSLGQGLDYGYTF. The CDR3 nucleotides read TGTGCCAGCAGTCTTGGACAGGGGTTGGACTATGGCTACACCTTC.

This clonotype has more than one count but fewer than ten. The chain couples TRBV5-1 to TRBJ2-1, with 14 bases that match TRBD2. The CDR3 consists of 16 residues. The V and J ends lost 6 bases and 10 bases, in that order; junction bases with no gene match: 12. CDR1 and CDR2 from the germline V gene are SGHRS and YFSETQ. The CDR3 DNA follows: TGCGCCAGCATCCCGACTAGCGGGGGGGCCGAGGGGGAGCAGTTCTTC. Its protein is CASIPTSGGAEGEQFF. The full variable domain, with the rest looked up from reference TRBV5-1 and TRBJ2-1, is KAGVTQTPRYLIKTRGQQVTLSCSPISGHRSVSWYQQTPGQGLQFLFEYFSETQRNKGNFPGRFSGRQFSNSRSEMNVSTLELGDSALYLCASIPTSGGAEGEQFFGPGTRLTVL.

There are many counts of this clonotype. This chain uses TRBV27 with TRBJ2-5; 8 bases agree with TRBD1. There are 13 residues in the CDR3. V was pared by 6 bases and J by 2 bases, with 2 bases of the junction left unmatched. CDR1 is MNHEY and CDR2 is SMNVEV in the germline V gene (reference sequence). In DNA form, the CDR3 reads TGTGCCAGCAGCTACAGGGGGCAAGAGACCCAGTACTTC. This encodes CASSYRGQETQYF.

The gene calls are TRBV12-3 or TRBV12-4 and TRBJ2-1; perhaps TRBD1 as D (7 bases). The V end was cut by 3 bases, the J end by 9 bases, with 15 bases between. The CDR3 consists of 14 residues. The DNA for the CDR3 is TGTGCCAGCAGTTTCCGACAGGGACTCGGTGAGCAGTTCTTC. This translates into CASSFRQGLGEQFF.

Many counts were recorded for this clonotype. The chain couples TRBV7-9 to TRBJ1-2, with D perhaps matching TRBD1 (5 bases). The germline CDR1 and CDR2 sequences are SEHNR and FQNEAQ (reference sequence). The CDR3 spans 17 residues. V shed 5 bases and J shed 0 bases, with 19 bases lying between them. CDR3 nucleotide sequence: TGTGCCAGCAGCCTAGGCGGGGCGACTAAAGCTAACTATGGCTACACCTTC. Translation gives CASSLGGATKANYGYTF.